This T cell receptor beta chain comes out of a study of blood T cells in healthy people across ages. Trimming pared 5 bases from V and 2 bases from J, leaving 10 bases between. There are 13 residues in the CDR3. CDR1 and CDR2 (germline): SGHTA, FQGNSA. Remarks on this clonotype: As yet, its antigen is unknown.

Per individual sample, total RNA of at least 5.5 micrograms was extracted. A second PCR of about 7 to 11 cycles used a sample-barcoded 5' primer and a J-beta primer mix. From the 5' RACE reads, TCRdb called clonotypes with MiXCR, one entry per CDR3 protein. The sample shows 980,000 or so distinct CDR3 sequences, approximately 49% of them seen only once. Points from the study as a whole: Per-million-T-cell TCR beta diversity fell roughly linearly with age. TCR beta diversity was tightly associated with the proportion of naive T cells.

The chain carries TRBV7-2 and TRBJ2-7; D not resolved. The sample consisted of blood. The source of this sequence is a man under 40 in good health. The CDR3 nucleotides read TGTGCCAGCAGCCATACATTAACCTACGAGCAGTACTTC. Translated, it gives CASSHTLTYEQYF. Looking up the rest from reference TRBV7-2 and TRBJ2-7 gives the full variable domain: GAGVSQSPSNKVTEKGKDVELRCDPISGHTALYWYRQSLGQGLEFLIYFQGNSAPDKSGLPSDRFSAERTGGSVSTLTIQRTQQEDSAVYLCASSHTLTYEQYFGPGTRLTVT.